The clone carrying this TCR beta chain has a count of ten or more. These data originate in a study of regulatory T cells in long-lasting Graves disease. Arm-PCR of CDR3 regions and iRepertoire HTBI primers were the basis on which TCR beta libraries were built. MiXCR, run by TCRdb on the multiplex PCR reads, gives a single entry per CDR3 protein. The sample has some 350,000 distinct CDR3 sequences, 15% to 20% seen once. This sample's time point: newly diagnosed GD, antithyroid drugs for less than 3 months. Construction of the TCR library relied on RNA isolated from PBMCs. With EDTA tubes as the receptacles, around 10 milliliters of peripheral blood were drawn. Trimming took 0 bases from V and 4 from J, leaving 11 bases between them. Germline V gene data show CDR1 as SGHKS and CDR2 as YYEKEE (reference sequence). The CDR3 runs 15 residues. This sample also appeared in a second study, on T cells in Graves' hyperthyroidism and ophthalmopathy. That source reports: Newly diagnosed patients aged 18 to 65 had hyperthyroidism of under 2 months' duration.

J is TRBJ2-1 and V is TRBV5-5; D possibly uses TRBD1 or TRBD2 (6 bases each). The sample in question was peripheral blood mononuclear cells (PBMCs), obtained at new diagnosis, from a patient treated with antithyroid drugs. This receptor was identified in a woman aged 18-29 years with Graves disease. CDR3 residues: CASSLGGASYNEQFF. CDR3 sequence (DNA): TGTGCCAGCAGCTTGGGGGGGGCAAGTTACAATGAGCAGTTCTTC.